These 26 T cell receptor beta chains were sequenced from one sample in a study of regulatory T cells in long-lasting Graves disease. Noted time point: newly diagnosed GD, antithyroid drugs for less than 3 months. Construction of the TCR library relied on RNA isolated from PBMCs. The authors built TCR beta libraries using iRepertoire HTBI primers and Arm-PCR of CDR3 regions. TCRdb reanalysed the multiplex PCR reads using MiXCR and keeps one entry per CDR3 protein. The sample lists about 400,000 distinct CDR3 sequences, roughly a sixth occurring once. This specimen was peripheral blood mononuclear cells (PBMCs), taken at new diagnosis, from a patient treated with antithyroid drugs. The receptors come from a female donor with Graves disease.

This clonotype was counted at least ten times. This rearrangement joins TRBV18 to TRBJ2-1; 8 nucleotides line up with TRBD1. The CDR3 consists of 15 residues. Germline V gene lookup returns CDR1 KGHSH and CDR2 LQKENI. The junction had 4 bases not matched to a gene; V was cut back by 0 bases and J by 6 bases. The CDR3 nucleotides read TGTGCCAGCTCACCACCGCAGGGGGCCATCAATGAGCAGTTCTTC. It translates to CASSPPQGAINEQFF. Full variable domain (missing parts from reference TRBV18 and TRBJ2-1): NAGVMQNPRHLVRRRGQEARLRCSPMKGHSHVYWYRQLPEEGLKFMVYLQKENIIDESGMPKERFSAEFPKEGPSILRIQQVVRGDSAAYFCASSPPQGAINEQFFGPGTRLTVL.

The gene calls are TRBV29-1 and TRBJ1-5, with unresolved D. Germline lookup yields CDR1 SQVTM and CDR2 ANQGSEA. V lost 5 bases and J 0 bases, leaving 5 bases between the germline ends. CDR3 length equals 12 residues. CDR3 in DNA: TGCAGCGTTACCATTAGCAATCAGCCCCAGCATTTT. Its translation is CSVTISNQPQHF.

The chain links TRBV6-9 to TRBJ2-3, with D possibly matching TRBD1 (5 bases). CDR3 size: 15 residues. The germline V and J ends were trimmed by 4 bases and 4 bases, with 15 bases remaining between them. CDR1 and CDR2 from the germline V gene are MNHGY and SVAAGI. CDR3 sequence: CASSSRQGRADTQYF. CDR3 DNA sequence: TGTGCCAGCAGTTCCAGGCAGGGTAGGGCAGATACGCAGTATTTT.

The rearrangement uses TRBV18 and TRBJ2-2; D gene ambiguous. In germline, CDR1 is KGHSH, CDR2 LQKENI. Trimming shortened V by 4 bases and J by 2 bases, and 11 bases separated the two germline ends. The CDR3 is made up of 15 amino acids. The CDR3 sequence: CASSLHPPNTGELFF. For the CDR3, the DNA is TGTGCCAGCTCACTCCACCCCCCAAACACCGGGGAGCTGTTTTTT. Variable domain in full (rest from reference TRBV18 and TRBJ2-2): NAGVMQNPRHLVRRRGQEARLRCSPMKGHSHVYWYRQLPEEGLKFMVYLQKENIIDESGMPKERFSAEFPKEGPSILRIQQVVRGDSAAYFCASSLHPPNTGELFFGEGSRLTVL.

This clonotype was counted many times. The chain couples TRBV12-5 to TRBJ2-1; 7 bases fit TRBD1. Germline V gene lookup returns CDR1 LGHNT and CDR2 FRNRAP. Unmatched junction bases numbered 10, after V lost 6 bases and J lost 5 bases. The CDR3 is 15 amino acids. This CDR3 reads CASGPSRGINNEQFF. CDR3 in DNA: TGTGCTAGTGGCCCTTCCAGGGGGATAAACAATGAGCAGTTCTTC.

This clonotype appeared many times. The rearrangement joins TRBV7-8 to TRBJ2-1; weak D call: TRBD1 (5 bases). Germline-derived CDR1 and CDR2 are SGHVS and FQNEAQ. Trimming removed 2 bases from V and 6 bases from J, with 14 bases in between. CDR3 length equals 15 residues. This CDR3 reads CASSLIAGLGNEQFF. The CDR3 DNA reads as TGTGCCAGCAGCTTAATAGCAGGGCTGGGCAATGAGCAGTTCTTC.

This clonotype was seen at least ten times. The chain carries TRBV20-1 and TRBJ1-1, with TRBD1 as a possible D gene (6 bases). CDR1 is DFQATT, CDR2 SNEGSKA, per germline (reference sequence). The CDR3 extends over 12 amino acids. The CDR3 is CAAAQGITEAFF. The CDR3 nucleotides read TGCGCCGCCGCCCAGGGGATCACTGAAGCTTTCTTT.

This clonotype was picked up many times. This chain connects TRBV12-3 or TRBV12-4 to TRBJ1-1, with TRBD1 as a possible D gene (6 bases). The length of the CDR3 is 14 residues. Between the trimmed V and J ends, which lost 5 bases and 5 bases, there was a span of 15 bases. The chain's CDR3 is CASSHREGPTEAFF. CDR3 DNA: TGTGCCAGCAGTCACAGGGAGGGACCTACTGAAGCTTTCTTT.

This clonotype was recorded many times. J is TRBJ1-5 and V is TRBV28; possibly TRBD1 for D (5 bases). Germline assignment: CDR1 MDHEN and CDR2 SYDVKM. Between the trimmed V and J ends, which lost 7 bases and 6 bases, there was a span of 19 bases. This CDR3 comprises 15 residues. CDR3 nucleotides: TGTGCCAGCATGTTATTCCAGGGTTTCGGTCAGCCCCAGCATTTT. Protein: CASMLFQGFGQPQHF. Using reference TRBV28 and TRBJ1-5 for the parts outside the CDR3, the full variable domain is DVKVTQSSRYLVKRTGEKVFLECVQDMDHENMFWYRQDPGLGLRLIYFSYDVKMKEKGDIPEGYSVSREKKERFSLILESASTNQTSMYLCASMLFQGFGQPQHFGDGTRLSIL.

This clonotype was seen a few times. The chain joins TRBV9 to TRBJ1-1, with D tentatively TRBD1 (6 bases). V lost 0 bases, J lost 5 bases, and 11 bases lay in between. Germline CDR1 SGDLS, CDR2 YYNGEE. This CDR3 region has 14 residues. As DNA, the CDR3 is TGTGCCAGCAGCGTAGACAGGGAAGGGACTGAAGCTTTCTTT. Its protein is CASSVDREGTEAFF.

This clonotype was seen more than once but under ten times. The chain employs TRBV4-1 and TRBJ2-7; the match to TRBD2 covers 12 bases. This CDR3 contains 17 residues. V gave up 2 bases and J gave up 7 bases; unmatched junction bases: 12. Germline-derived CDR1 and CDR2 are MGHRA and YSYEKL. CDR3 sequence: CASSQTARLAGVGEQYF. CDR3 DNA sequence: TGCGCCAGCAGCCAAACCGCACGACTAGCGGGAGTTGGGGAGCAGTACTTC.

This chain joins TRBV29-1 and TRBJ2-1; 9 nucleotides align to TRBD2. The CDR3 spans 19 residues. The germline CDR1 and CDR2 sequences are SQVTM and ANQGSEA. V trimming: 0 bases; J trimming: 4 bases; junction bases outside the gene matches: 16. The CDR3 region has the DNA TGCAGCGTTGAAGATCCCAGCGGGAGGACTTTGAACGGTTACAATGAGCAGTTCTTC. This sequence encodes CSVEDPSGRTLNGYNEQFF.

Many counts were recorded for this clonotype. The rearrangement joins TRBV30 to TRBJ2-7; the match to TRBD1 covers 9 bases. CDR3 length: 13 amino acids. The V gene's germline CDR1 is GTSNPN and CDR2 SVGIG (reference sequence). V gave up 3 bases and J gave up 2 bases; unmatched junction bases: 2. CDR3 sequence (DNA): TGTGCCTGGAGGGGGACAGGGACCTACGAGCAGTACTTC. Residues: CAWRGTGTYEQYF.

At least ten counts were recorded for this clonotype. The gene calls are TRBV7-2 and TRBJ2-5; D possibly matches TRBD1 or TRBD2 (6 bases each). Germline lookup yields CDR1 SGHTA and CDR2 FQGNSA. V was trimmed by 5 bases and J by 2 bases, leaving 15 bases between them. This CDR3 has 15 residues. CDR3 sequence: CASSIGGGPQETQYF. CDR3 in DNA: TGTGCCAGCAGCATAGGAGGGGGGCCACAAGAGACCCAGTACTTC.

This clonotype was picked up many times. The V gene is TRBV11-2, the J gene TRBJ2-1, with D perhaps TRBD2 (5 bases). CDR3 length: 13 residues. Germline assignment: CDR1 SGHAT and CDR2 FQNNGV. Trimming stripped 7 bases from V and 3 bases from J, with 10 bases between. The CDR3 loop reads CASNRRGYNEQFF. DNA of the CDR3: TGTGCCAGCAACCGACGGGGCTACAATGAGCAGTTCTTC.

This clonotype was observed many times. The chain couples TRBV27 to TRBJ2-7; 10 bases align to TRBD2. This CDR3 contains 14 residues. J was trimmed by 0 bases and V by 7 bases; bases with no gene match: 3. Germline-derived CDR1 and CDR2 are MNHEY and SMNVEV (reference sequence). CDR3 loop: CASISSGSSYEQYF. CDR3 DNA sequence: TGTGCCAGCATTTCTAGCGGGAGCTCCTACGAGCAGTACTTC.

This clonotype was counted ten times or more. The genes are TRBV20-1 and TRBJ1-5; 9 nucleotides match TRBD1. Germline V gene sequence: CDR1 DFQATT, CDR2 SNEGSKA (reference sequence). Trimming cost V 7 bases and J 7 bases; bases outside gene matches: 8. The CDR3 spans 13 residues. The CDR3 coding sequence is TGCAGTGTTGGGGGACAGGGTGCACAGCCCCAGCATTTT. Protein product: CSVGGQGAQPQHF.

This clonotype was seen many times. The CDR3 sequence is CASSRTSGRISYEQYF. The CDR3 region has the DNA TGTGCCAGCAGCCGGACTAGCGGGAGAATCTCCTACGAGCAGTACTTC. The V gene is TRBV5-6, the J gene TRBJ2-7; TRBD2 agrees at 13 bases. Germline trimming cut 4 bases from V and 0 bases from J; bases unmatched to any gene: 4. This CDR3 has 16 residues. Germline values: CDR1 SGHDT, CDR2 YYEEEE.

The sample holds many counts of this clonotype. The chain combines TRBV10-2 with TRBJ2-7; D is possibly TRBD1 (6 bases). Germline CDR1 is WSHSY and CDR2 is SAAADI. The V and J ends lost 2 bases and 2 bases respectively, with 13 bases between them. The length of the CDR3 is 15 residues. CDR3 nucleotide sequence: TGCGCCAGCAGTGAGAGCCAGGGGCCACCCTACGAGCAGTACTTC. Amino acid sequence: CASSESQGPPYEQYF.

This chain joins TRBV4-1 and TRBJ2-3, with D uncertain. Germline loops: CDR1 MGHRA, CDR2 YSYEKL. The CDR3 spans 16 residues. Deletions cut 4 bases from V and 2 bases from J, with 16 bases between. The CDR3 DNA follows: TGCGCCAGCAGCCCCCGGGCCAGTTCACCCACAGATACGCAGTATTTT. Translation gives CASSPRASSPTDTQYF.

This clonotype was observed many times. The chain joins TRBV12-3 or TRBV12-4 to TRBJ2-1; D not certain. The CDR3 is made up of 11 amino acids. Trimming shortened V by 3 bases and J by 8 bases, and 5 bases separated the two germline ends. In nucleotides, the CDR3 is TGTGCCAGCAGTTTCTTGGATGAGCAGTTCTTC. Its protein is CASSFLDEQFF.

Points on this clonotype: A single base separates this from a much larger clone, so it may be a read error. The chain uses TRBV7-8 and TRBJ2-1, with 9 positions matching TRBD2. This CDR3 has 17 amino acids. Germline CDR1 is SGHVS and CDR2 is FQNEAQ. V lost 8 bases to trimming and J lost 4 bases; unmatched junction nucleotides: 15. CDR3 residues: CASLLQRATSGYNEQFF. CDR3 nucleotides: TGTGCCAGCCTCTTACAAAGGGCCACTAGCGGGTACAATGAGCAGTTCTTC.

At least ten counts were recorded for this clonotype. V gene TRBV7-9 combines with J gene TRBJ2-1; TRBD1 matches at 7 bases. V trimming: 2 bases; J trimming: 7 bases; junction bases outside the gene matches: 5. Germline values: CDR1 SEHNR, CDR2 FQNEAQ (reference sequence). The CDR3 totals 14 residues. The CDR3 DNA follows: TGTGCCAGCAGCTTATTTGTACAGGGGAATGAGCAGTTCTTC. Translating gives CASSLFVQGNEQFF.

In its sample, this clonotype was seen a few times. The rearrangement links TRBV7-9 to TRBJ2-7; D is undetermined. The CDR3 runs 14 residues. CDR1 and CDR2 from the germline V gene are SEHNR and FQNEAQ (reference sequence). V was clipped by 1 base and J by 1 base, with 8 bases between them. CDR3: CASSLEDGSYEQYF. The CDR3 bases are TGTGCCAGCAGCTTAGAGGACGGATCCTACGAGCAGTACTTC.

The table lists this clonotype with many counts. The chain links TRBV2 to TRBJ2-1; no reliable D call. This CDR3 is built from 13 residues. Germline lookup yields CDR1 SNHLY and CDR2 FYNNEI. With 4 bases removed from V and 7 bases from J, the gap between germline ends came to 11 bases. Here the CDR3 reads CASSGRLGNEQFF. The DNA of the CDR3 is TGTGCCAGCAGTGGGCGGTTGGGGAATGAGCAGTTCTTC.

The gene calls are TRBV5-1 and TRBJ2-1; the D gene is possibly TRBD2 (6 bases). This CDR3 has 15 amino acids. Trimming cost V 6 bases and J 0 bases, with 13 bases left between them. Germline values: CDR1 SGHRS, CDR2 YFSETQ. CDR3 protein: CASTWRVGSYNEQFF. Here the CDR3 DNA reads TGCGCCAGCACGTGGAGGGTTGGCTCCTACAATGAGCAGTTCTTC.